This is a list of T cell receptor beta chains from one sample in a study of shared clonotypes between healthy human individuals. Sequenced by immunoSEQ multiplex PCR; TCRdb stores in-frame clones only, minus some. The sample lists hundreds of thousands of clones; 90% to 96% were seen once. The sample was naive CD4+ T cells sorted from blood. The source of these receptors is a woman in her twenties or thirties in good health. CDR3s include the opening cysteine and the closing phenylalanine or tryptophan. A D gene is named only where the DNA matches it firmly. Size is omitted from some rows. Given values are once, few, many or a class for expanded clones.

clone_size | j_call | d_call | v_call | cdr3_aa | cdr3_nt
- | TRBJ1-1 | - | TRBV18 | CASSGSEGRVLNTEAFF | TGTGCCAGCTCAGGGAGTGAGGGAAGGGTGTTGAACACTGAAGCTTTCTTT
- | TRBJ2-5 | - | TRBV7-2 | CASREQETQYF | TGTGCCAGCAGGGAGCAAGAGACCCAGTACTTC
- | TRBJ1-6 | TRBD1 | TRBV18 | CASQRDSNSPLHF | TGTGCCAGTCAAAGGGACAGTAATTCACCCCTCCACTTT
- | TRBJ2-1 | - | TRBV2 | CASSGEASSYNEQFF | TGTGCCAGCAGTGGTGAGGCAAGCTCCTACAATGAGCAGTTCTTC
once | TRBJ2-7 | TRBD1 | TRBV4-1 | CASSRIKRGLHLTTYEQYF | TGCGCCAGCAGCCGAATAAAAAGGGGGCTGCACCTAACGACCTACGAGCAGTACTTC
once | TRBJ2-7 | TRBD1 | TRBV7-2 | CASSLEGQWSYEQYF | TGTGCCAGCAGCTTAGAGGGACAGTGGAGCTACGAGCAGTACTTC
- | TRBJ2-1 | TRBD2 | TRBV5-1 | CASSLELAGGEQFF | TGCGCCAGCAGCTTGGAATTAGCGGGAGGGGAGCAGTTCTTC
- | TRBJ1-3 | TRBD1 | TRBV9 | CASSASDRGFSGNTIYF | TGTGCCAGCAGCGCCTCGGACAGGGGGTTCTCTGGAAACACCATATATTTT
- | TRBJ2-7 | TRBD1 | TRBV7-2 | CASSLRTGWVAVPGAEQYF | TGTGCCAGCAGCCTAAGGACAGGGTGGGTTGCCGTTCCAGGGGCCGAGCAGTACTTC
- | TRBJ1-3 | - | TRBV19 | CASSIPRITYSGNTIYF | TGTGCCAGTAGTATACCGCGGATTACCTACTCTGGAAACACCATATATTTT
- | TRBJ1-1 | - | TRBV19 | CASSRNTEAFF | TGTGCCAGTAGTAGGAACACTGAAGCTTTCTTT
- | TRBJ1-5 | - | TRBV5-1 | CASSFIGDPNQPQHF | TGCGCCAGCAGCTTTATCGGGGACCCCAATCAGCCCCAGCATTTT
- | TRBJ2-7 | - | TRBV21-1 | CASSLTSPGLESYEQYF | TGTGCCAGCAGCTTGACCTCTCCGGGGCTCGAATCCTACGAGCAGTACTTC
- | TRBJ2-7 | TRBD2 | TRBV28 | CASSSGGAPYEQYF | TGTGCCAGCAGTTCGGGGGGAGCCCCCTACGAGCAGTACTTC
- | TRBJ1-2 | TRBD1 | TRBV28 | CASSLLQGTGYTF | TGTGCCAGCAGTCTTTTACAGGGGACGGGCTACACCTTC
- | TRBJ2-7 | - | TRBV5-1 | CASSSGLDYYEQYF | TGCGCCAGCAGCTCCGGACTGGATTACTACGAGCAGTACTTC
once | TRBJ1-2 | - | TRBV5-1 | CASSLQRGQSDGYTF | TGCGCCAGCAGCTTGCAACGTGGACAGTCGGATGGCTACACCTTC
once | TRBJ1-1 | TRBD1 | TRBV19 | CASSMWAGGETEAFF | TGTGCCAGTAGTATGTGGGCAGGGGGCGAAACTGAAGCTTTCTTT
- | TRBJ2-1 | - | TRBV4-2 | CASTEGDLRNEQFF | TGTGCCAGCACCGAAGGGGACCTTAGAAATGAGCAGTTCTTC
- | TRBJ1-2 | - | TRBV7-3 | CASGHNYGYTF | TGTGCCAGCGGGCACAACTATGGCTACACCTTC
- | TRBJ2-7 | TRBD1 | TRBV5-1 | CASSWDRGSYEQYF | TGCGCCAGCAGCTGGGACAGGGGATCCTACGAGCAGTACTTC
- | TRBJ2-3 | TRBD2 | TRBV4-1 | CASSRPGLAITDTQYF | TGCGCCAGCAGCAGACCGGGACTAGCAATTACAGATACGCAGTATTTT
- | TRBJ2-2 | - | TRBV27 | CASSLRRGRRTGELFF | TGTGCCAGCAGTTTACGGAGGGGGCGCCGCACCGGGGAGCTGTTTTTT
- | TRBJ2-4 | - | TRBV15 | CATSRGGGSDIQYF | TGTGCCACCAGCAGAGGAGGGGGATCAGACATTCAGTACTTC
- | TRBJ1-5 | TRBD1 | TRBV6-5 | CASREGQGSNQPQHF | TGTGCCAGCAGAGAGGGACAGGGAAGCAATCAGCCCCAGCATTTT
- | TRBJ1-5 | - | TRBV11-2 | CASSLVSNQPQHF | TGTGCCAGCAGCTTAGTCAGCAATCAGCCCCAGCATTTT
- | TRBJ1-3 | - | TRBV11-2 | CASSSWREGLSGNTIYF | TGTGCCAGCAGCTCCTGGCGGGAGGGACTCTCTGGAAACACCATATATTTT
- | TRBJ1-2 | TRBD1 | TRBV18 | CASSPRGTGYGYTF | TGTGCCAGCTCACCACGCGGGACAGGATATGGCTACACCTTC
- | TRBJ2-2 | - | TRBV2 | CASTHRRRNTGELFF | TGTGCCAGCACTCATCGGCGGAGGAACACCGGGGAGCTGTTTTTT
- | TRBJ2-7 | TRBD1 | TRBV5-4 | CASSPDRGFYEQYF | TGTGCCAGCAGCCCTGACAGGGGCTTCTACGAGCAGTACTTC
- | TRBJ2-1 | - | TRBV7-2 | CASSLAPPRHEQFF | TGTGCCAGCAGCTTAGCGCCTCCCCGCCACGAGCAGTTCTTC
- | TRBJ2-5 | - | TRBV5-1 | CASRGQETQYF | TGCGCCAGCAGGGGGCAGGAGACCCAGTACTTC
- | TRBJ2-7 | TRBD1 | TRBV6-5 | CASSYSYRTGRYEQYF | TGTGCCAGCAGTTACTCGTACCGGACAGGGAGGTACGAGCAGTACTTC
- | TRBJ1-5 | - | TRBV11-2 | CASSLGQTANQPQHF | TGTGCCAGCAGCTTAGGACAGACAGCAAATCAGCCCCAGCATTTT
- | TRBJ2-3 | - | TRBV4-1 | CASSQTRAPDTQYF | TGCGCCAGCAGCCAAACTAGGGCCCCAGATACGCAGTATTTT